This T cell receptor (beta chain) was sequenced during a study of CD8+ T cells in alopecia areata. Extraction and reverse transcription of RNA yielded cDNA as the sequencing template. The data were produced by immunoSEQ multiplex PCR, yet TCRdb's version contains in-frame clones alone and is incomplete. The sample records under 250,000 clones, 50% to 70% being singletons. Comments on this clone: Its antigen is undetermined.

Specified treatment: oral pan-JAK inhibitor, 5-10 mg twice daily. Study observations and caveats: Uncertainty remains about how baseline CD8+ expansion links to response, with one nonresponder.

Germline CDR1 reads SGHAT; CDR2 reads FQNNGV. Trimming left V 5 bases short and J 0 bases short, with 11 bases between. There are 14 residues in the CDR3. The receptor was derived from a human donor with alopecia areata. Here the sequenced sample was CD4+ T cells sorted from blood, taken at week 4, from a patient treated with tofacitinib. The chain employs TRBV11-2 and TRBJ2-7; maybe TRBD1 (5 bases). DNA for the CDR3: TGTGCCAGCAGCCTCCGGACACTCTCCTACGAGCAGTACTTC. This gives the protein CASSLRTLSYEQYF. The complete variable domain, with remaining parts taken from reference TRBV11-2 and TRBJ2-7, reads EAGVAQSPRYKIIEKRQSVAFWCNPISGHATLYWYQQILGQGPKLLIQFQNNGVVDDSQLPKDRFSAERLKGVDSTLKIQPAKLEDSAVYLCASSLRTLSYEQYFGPGTRLTVT.